What follows are 22 T cell receptor beta chains derived from one specimen sequenced in a study of technical replicates of blood from a handful of donors. Only in-frame clones appear in the TCRdb table, and some are missing; sequencing was by immunoSEQ multiplex PCR. The sample has approximately 80,000 clones, approximately 90% seen once. Sequenced material: T cells isolated from PBMCs. The source of these receptors is a human donor in good health.

Details on this clone: The sample has other DNA sequences that encode this CDR3 too. The chain joins TRBV11-3 to TRBJ1-1, with unresolved D. The germline V gene encodes CDR1 SGHNT and CDR2 YENEEA. The CDR3 totals 12 residues. The V and J ends lost 3 bases and 4 bases respectively, with 6 bases between them. This CDR3 reads CASSFGSTEAFF. The CDR3 nucleotides read TGTGCCAGCAGCTTTGGTAGCACTGAAGCTTTCTTT.

The chain carries TRBV7-2 and TRBJ2-7; 11 bases are a match to TRBD2. The germline V gene has CDR1 SGHTA and CDR2 FQGNSA. The CDR3 has 15 residues. Unmatched junction bases numbered 4, after V lost 4 bases and J lost 2 bases. This CDR3 is CASSSLAGGAYEQYF. CDR3 in DNA: TGTGCCAGCAGCTCATTAGCGGGAGGGGCCTACGAGCAGTACTTC. The full variable domain, rest sourced from reference TRBV7-2 and TRBJ2-7, is GAGVSQSPSNKVTEKGKDVELRCDPISGHTALYWYRQSLGQGLEFLIYFQGNSAPDKSGLPSDRFSAERTGGSVSTLTIQRTQQEDSAVYLCASSSLAGGAYEQYFGPGTRLTVT.

The chain carries TRBV9 and TRBJ1-4; no firm D call. Germline-derived CDR1 and CDR2 are SGDLS and YYNGEE. Trimming took off 7 bases at V and 2 bases at J, with 6 bases between the two ends. The CDR3 covers 12 residues. The CDR3 DNA is TGTGCCAGCGATCAGACTAATGAAAAACTGTTTTTT. It specifies CASDQTNEKLFF.

The count of this clone is one. The sample carries other DNA sequences with the same CDR3. The chain carries TRBV5-4 and TRBJ2-3, with no clear D. The CDR3 spans 11 residues. CDR1 SGHNT and CDR2 YYREEE come from the germline V gene (reference sequence). Between the trimmed V and J ends, which lost 6 bases and 1 base, there was a span of 3 bases. The chain's CDR3 is CASIGTDTQYF. The CDR3 nucleotides are TGTGCCAGCATCGGCACAGATACGCAGTATTTT.

The genes are TRBV29-1 and TRBJ2-7; TRBD1 matches at 10 bases. The CDR3 consists of 12 residues. The germline CDR1 and CDR2 sequences are SQVTM and ANQGSEA. Trimming cost V 8 bases and J 4 bases; bases outside gene matches: 5. CDR3 sequence: CSPRDRGYEQYF. The CDR3 DNA sequence: TGCAGCCCGAGGGACAGGGGATACGAGCAGTACTTC.

In its sample, this clone was seen once. V usage is TRBV18 and J usage is TRBJ2-7; 8 nucleotides agree with TRBD2. Unmatched junction bases numbered 6, after V lost 6 bases and J lost 5 bases. Germline loops: CDR1 KGHSH, CDR2 LQKENI. The CDR3 has 13 amino acids. The DNA for the CDR3 is TGTGCCAGCTCCACACAAGCGGGAGACGAGCAGTACTTC. It codes for CASSTQAGDEQYF. Based on the CDR3 plus reference TRBV18 and TRBJ2-7, the full variable domain is NAGVMQNPRHLVRRRGQEARLRCSPMKGHSHVYWYRQLPEEGLKFMVYLQKENIIDESGMPKERFSAEFPKEGPSILRIQQVVRGDSAAYFCASSTQAGDEQYFGPGTRLTVT.

This chain connects TRBV7-2 to TRBJ2-3; TRBD2 might be the D (5 bases). The ends were cut back, 4 bases at V and 4 bases at J, with 15 bases in the middle. Per germline, CDR1 SGHTA and CDR2 FQGNSA. CDR3 length equals 15 residues. The CDR3 is CASSYVGLAADTQYF. Here the CDR3 DNA reads TGTGCCAGCAGCTATGTAGGTCTAGCTGCAGATACGCAGTATTTT.

The V and J genes are TRBV7-8 and TRBJ1-2, with 8 bases that match TRBD1. CDR1 and CDR2 from the germline V gene are SGHVS and FQNEAQ. J gave up 2 bases and V 5 bases, and 7 bases lay outside the gene matches. The CDR3 loop spans 15 amino acids. The DNA for the CDR3 is TGTGCCAGCAGCCTAACTCCAGGGGGCAACTATGGCTACACCTTC. Translated: CASSLTPGGNYGYTF.

The V gene is TRBV19, the J gene TRBJ2-5; D is undetermined. Trimming shortened V by 5 bases and J by 5 bases, and 12 bases separated the two germline ends. This CDR3 comprises 13 residues. From germline, CDR1 is LNHDA and CDR2 SQIVND (reference sequence). The CDR3 sequence is CASSYSRRETQYF. For the CDR3, the DNA is TGTGCCAGTAGTTATTCGCGTCGGGAGACCCAGTACTTC.

The chain uses TRBV7-9 and TRBJ1-1, with D hard to call. Germline CDR1 SEHNR, CDR2 FQNEAQ (reference sequence). This CDR3 has 13 residues. Trimming left V 1 base short and J 10 bases short, with 13 bases between. The CDR3 spells CASSLGGLGRAFF. The CDR3 DNA sequence: TGTGCCAGCAGCTTAGGAGGGTTAGGGCGAGCTTTCTTT. Drawing the rest from reference TRBV7-9 and TRBJ1-1, the complete variable domain is DTGVSQNPRHKITKRGQNVTFRCDPISEHNRLYWYRQTLGQGPEFLTYFQNEAQLEKSRLLSDRFSAERPKGSFSTLEIQRTEQGDSAMYLCASSLGGLGRAFFGQGTRLTVV.

The chain carries TRBV4-1 and TRBJ2-7; the match to TRBD1 covers 7 bases. This CDR3 has 15 amino acids. V lost 4 bases to trimming and J lost 4 bases; unmatched junction nucleotides: 10. Germline V lookup: CDR1 MGHRA, CDR2 YSYEKL. The CDR3, as DNA: TGCGCCAGCAGCCGATACGGGACAGCCAGTTACGAGCAGTACTTC. As protein: CASSRYGTASYEQYF.

V is TRBV27 and J is TRBJ2-5; the match to TRBD2 covers 10 bases. Trimming took 1 base from V and 4 from J; bases not matched to a gene: 6. Per the germline V gene, CDR1 is MNHEY and CDR2 is SMNVEV (reference sequence). This CDR3 is built from 16 residues. The CDR3 here is CASSLYRASGRETQYF. Written as DNA, the CDR3 is TGTGCCAGCAGTTTATATCGGGCTAGCGGGAGAGAGACCCAGTACTTC.

This chain joins TRBV10-3 and TRBJ2-3; D is undetermined. With 3 bases removed from V and 2 bases from J, the gap between germline ends came to 6 bases. The length of the CDR3 is 13 residues. Germline CDR1 reads ENHRY; CDR2 reads SYGVKD. CDR3 DNA sequence: TGTGCCATCAGTGAACATTACACAGATACGCAGTATTTT. Protein: CAISEHYTDTQYF.

The gene calls are TRBV30 and TRBJ1-4; 10 positions agree with TRBD1. The CDR3 totals 12 residues. The V segment lost 7 bases and the J segment 8 bases; nucleotides outside the gene matches: 4. CDR1 is GTSNPN and CDR2 is SVGIG in the germline V gene (reference sequence). DNA for the CDR3: TGTGCCTTGGACAGGGGGGACGAAAAACTGTTTTTT. Translating gives CALDRGDEKLFF.

This clone was found a few times. V usage is TRBV9 and J usage is TRBJ1-1; the D gene is possibly TRBD1 (6 bases). V was clipped by 0 bases and J by 11 bases, with 11 bases between them. Germline CDR1 reads SGDLS; CDR2 reads YYNGEE. The CDR3 sequence is 12 residues long. The CDR3 loop reads CASSVDRDPAFF. The CDR3 DNA follows: TGTGCCAGCAGCGTAGACAGGGATCCGGCTTTCTTT.

The genes are TRBV7-9 and TRBJ2-1; D may be TRBD2 (5 bases). This CDR3 spans 15 amino acids. In germline, CDR1 is SEHNR, CDR2 FQNEAQ (reference sequence). V shed 4 bases and J shed 1 base, with 11 bases lying between them. The CDR3 spells CASSYRGISYNEQFF. The DNA of the CDR3 is TGTGCCAGCAGCTACCGAGGGATTTCCTACAATGAGCAGTTCTTC. Drawing the rest from reference TRBV7-9 and TRBJ2-1, the complete variable domain is DTGVSQNPRHKITKRGQNVTFRCDPISEHNRLYWYRQTLGQGPEFLTYFQNEAQLEKSRLLSDRFSAERPKGSFSTLEIQRTEQGDSAMYLCASSYRGISYNEQFFGPGTRLTVL.

This chain connects TRBV5-1 to TRBJ2-1; 12 positions agree with TRBD2. The CDR3 runs 16 residues. CDR1 and CDR2 from the germline V gene are SGHRS and YFSETQ. V lost 0 bases and J lost 7; bases outside the gene matches: 5. The CDR3 bases are TGCGCCAGCAGCTTGGGACTAGCGGGAGATTCTAATGAGCAGTTCTTC. It encodes CASSLGLAGDSNEQFF.

This chain links TRBV7-8 with TRBJ2-7, with D possibly being TRBD1 (6 bases). The CDR3 extends over 14 amino acids. Germline V gene data show CDR1 as SGHVS and CDR2 as FQNEAQ. Trimming removed 5 bases at V and 0 bases at J, with 11 bases between. The CDR3 sequence: CASSKQGFSYEQYF. DNA of the CDR3: TGTGCCAGCAGCAAACAGGGATTCTCCTACGAGCAGTACTTC.

The chain employs TRBV29-1 and TRBJ1-5; TRBD1 agrees at 7 bases. The ends lost 4 bases at V and 6 bases at J; junction bases unmatched: 6. The CDR3 is 13 residues long. Germline CDR1 and CDR2: SQVTM and ANQGSEA. CDR3 sequence (DNA): TGCAGCGTTGGCACAGGGGATGGTCAGCCCCAGCATTTT. Amino acids: CSVGTGDGQPQHF. Supplemented by reference TRBV29-1 and TRBJ1-5, the full variable domain reads SAVISQKPSRDICQRGTSLTIQCQVDSQVTMMFWYRQQPGQSLTLIATANQGSEATYESGFVIDKFPISRPNLTFSTLTVSNMSPEDSSIYLCSVGTGDGQPQHFGDGTRLSIL.

The V gene is TRBV9, the J gene TRBJ1-5; D gene unclear. Trimming pared 0 bases from V and 3 bases from J, leaving 10 bases between. The CDR3 sequence is 15 residues long. Germline lookup yields CDR1 SGDLS and CDR2 YYNGEE. In DNA, the CDR3 is TGTGCCAGCAGCGTAGGCATACATTTCAATCAGCCCCAGCATTTT. Translating gives CASSVGIHFNQPQHF.

This chain joins TRBV2 and TRBJ1-5, with 8 bases fitting TRBD1. This CDR3 spans 17 amino acids. Germline lookup yields CDR1 SNHLY and CDR2 FYNNEI. With 6 bases clipped from V and 4 bases from J, the junction kept 14 bases outside the gene matches. CDR3: CASSPRGQGAKNQPQHF. In DNA, the CDR3 is TGTGCCAGCAGCCCCAGGGGCCAGGGGGCGAAGAATCAGCCCCAGCATTTT. Supplemented by reference TRBV2 and TRBJ1-5, the full variable domain reads EPEVTQTPSHQVTQMGQEVILRCVPISNHLYFYWYRQILGQKVEFLVSFYNNEISEKSEIFDDQFSVERPDGSNFTLKIRSTKLEDSAMYFCASSPRGQGAKNQPQHFGDGTRLSIL.

The gene calls are TRBV6-5 and TRBJ1-3; TRBD1 matches 7 bases. The CDR3 consists of 13 residues. CDR1 MNHEY and CDR2 SVGAGI come from the germline V gene. Losses at the gene ends were 10 bases for V and 2 bases for J; bases not matched to a gene: 5. The CDR3 spells CATRDSTGNTIYF. CDR3 in DNA: TGTGCCACCCGGGACAGCACTGGAAACACCATATATTTT.